This paragraph covers one T cell receptor beta chain sequence. In the original workflow: Amplification from reference gene primers served as the basis for estimated nucleated cell counts. Sequencing was performed with immunoSEQ multiplex PCR; in TCRdb, only in-frame clones are kept and a portion is missing. D and trimming were read from the DNA, whereas the V and J calls and clone size are those reported in that table. Among about 140,000 clones listed, over 80% were seen once. This entry belongs to a study of blood T cell repertoires in COVID-19. This TCR derives from a man between 60 and 75 years old with active or convalescent COVID-19. Input material: peripheral blood.

This chain's CDR3 is CASSVGQGGTDTQYF. The CDR3, as DNA: TGTGCCAGCAGCGTAGGACAGGGGGGCACAGATACGCAGTATTTT. The chain couples TRBV9 to TRBJ2-3, with TRBD1 matching 9 bases. This CDR3 region has 15 residues. After removal of 0 bases from V and 1 base from J, the junction contained 0 bases not matched to a gene. Germline-derived CDR1 and CDR2 are SGDLS and YYNGEE.